This T cell receptor beta chain emerged from a study of T cell responses to AZD1222 COVID-19 vaccine. General study findings and limits: Sampled repertoires all dated from after the peak T cell response. Donors, mostly white British, included more females; clonal diversity was possibly underestimated. Targeting of unmutated variant regions was reportedly seen in nearly half of spike-specific TCRs.

Of note for this clone: Antigen unknown.

V lost 8 bases, J lost 8 bases, and 9 bases stayed unmatched. Germline CDR1 is LNHDA and CDR2 is SQIVND (reference sequence). This CDR3 is 14 amino acids long. This table comes from immunoSEQ multiplex PCR, and its TCRdb copy is limited to in-frame clones, with some not included. Among 150,000 to 200,000 clones listed, about 91% were seen once. The sample here was peripheral blood, taken 28 days after the second AZD1222 dose. The rearrangement uses TRBV19 and TRBJ2-1, with 10 bases that match TRBD2. The receptor was derived from an adult who received the AZD1222 COVID-19 vaccine. CDR3 amino acids: CASGLAGGGDEQFF. The CDR3 nucleotides read TGTGCCAGTGGATTAGCGGGGGGCGGGGATGAGCAGTTCTTC.